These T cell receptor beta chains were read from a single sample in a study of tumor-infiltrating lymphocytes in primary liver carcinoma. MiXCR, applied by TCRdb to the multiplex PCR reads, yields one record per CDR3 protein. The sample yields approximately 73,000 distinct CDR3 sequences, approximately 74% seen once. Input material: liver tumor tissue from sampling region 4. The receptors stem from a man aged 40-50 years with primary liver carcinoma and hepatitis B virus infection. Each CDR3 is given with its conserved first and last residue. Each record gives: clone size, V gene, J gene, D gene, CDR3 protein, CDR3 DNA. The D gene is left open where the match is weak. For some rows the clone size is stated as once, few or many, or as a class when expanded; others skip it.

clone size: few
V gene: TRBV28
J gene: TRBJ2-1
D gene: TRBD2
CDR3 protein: CASSLHYELARVDEQFF
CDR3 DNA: TGTGCCAGCAGTCTACATTATGAACTAGCGAGGGTGGATGAGCAGTTCTTC

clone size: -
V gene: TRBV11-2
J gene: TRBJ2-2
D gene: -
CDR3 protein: CASSLAKGNTEELLF
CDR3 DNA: TGTGCCAGCAGCTTAGCTAAGGGGAACACCGAGGAGCTGCTTTTT

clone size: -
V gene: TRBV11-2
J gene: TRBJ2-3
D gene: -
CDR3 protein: CASSFSLETETDTQYF
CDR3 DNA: TGTGCCAGCAGCTTCAGTTTAGAGACTGAGACAGATACGCAGTATTTT

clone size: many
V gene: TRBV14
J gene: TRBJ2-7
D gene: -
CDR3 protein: CASSRRDSYEQYF
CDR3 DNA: TGTGCCAGCAGTCGCAGGGATTCCTACGAGCAGTACTTC

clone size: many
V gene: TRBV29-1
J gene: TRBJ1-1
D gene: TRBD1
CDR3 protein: CSASGQMNTEAFF
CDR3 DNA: TGCAGCGCCTCGGGACAGATGAACACTGAAGCTTTCTTT

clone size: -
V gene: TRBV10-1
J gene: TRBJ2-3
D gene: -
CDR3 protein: CASSESLEATDTRYF
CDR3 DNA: TGCGCCAGCAGTGAGTCGCTTGAGGCGACAGATACGCGGTATTTT

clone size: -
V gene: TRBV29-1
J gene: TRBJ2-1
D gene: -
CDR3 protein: CSVGTPSSPYNERFF
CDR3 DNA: TGCAGCGTGGGGACTCCTTCCAGCCCCTACAATGAGCGGTTCTTC

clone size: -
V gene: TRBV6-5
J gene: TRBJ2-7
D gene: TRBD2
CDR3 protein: CASSYSSRLAGGGQYF
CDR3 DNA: TGTGCCAGCAGTTACAGTAGTCGGTTAGCGGGAGGGGGGCAGTACTTC

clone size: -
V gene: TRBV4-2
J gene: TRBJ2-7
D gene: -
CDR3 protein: CARSQSYGNSHEQYF
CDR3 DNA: TGTGCCAGAAGTCAAAGTTACGGGAACTCCCACGAGCAGTACTTC

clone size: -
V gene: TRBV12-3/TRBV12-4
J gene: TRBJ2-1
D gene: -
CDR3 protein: CANSPDPTAYNEQLF
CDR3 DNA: TGTGCCAACAGTCCTGACCCAACGGCGTACAATGAGCAGCTCTTC